This entry lists 27 T cell receptor beta chains sequenced from one sample in a study of Tregs in tolerant kidney transplant recipients. Profiled with immunoSEQ multiplex PCR; TCRdb holds only in-frame clones, not every one. The profile covers about 94,000 clones, with 93% appearing a single time and 0.46% taken by the ten largest. Source: CD4+ T cells from blood, taken before the transplant. The receptor set was obtained from a human donor who received a combined kidney and bone marrow transplant.

The chain uses TRBV4-3 and TRBJ2-3; D gene unclear. Germline V gives CDR1 LGHNA, CDR2 YSLEER. The V gene lost 3 bases and the J gene lost 1 base, with 5 bases spanning the gap. CDR3 length equals 13 residues. This CDR3 reads CASSHVRTDTQYF. The CDR3 coding sequence is TGCGCCAGCAGCCACGTCCGCACAGATACGCAGTATTTT.

The chain has TRBV18 and TRBJ1-3; maybe TRBD1 (6 bases). Germline assignment: CDR1 KGHSH and CDR2 LQKENI. V was shortened by 2 bases and J by 4 bases, with 24 bases between the two germline ends. The CDR3 is 19 amino acids. Written as DNA, the CDR3 is TGTGCCAGCTCACCAAGGCCCCCGGTTTGGGGGCTTAAGGGAAACACCATATATTTT. This translates into CASSPRPPVWGLKGNTIYF.

V is TRBV30 and J is TRBJ1-2; 7 bases map to TRBD1. The CDR3 totals 14 residues. Trimming cost V 5 bases and J 0 bases; bases outside gene matches: 6. Looked up from germline, CDR1 is GTSNPN and CDR2 is SVGIG (reference sequence). The CDR3 reads CAWGRQGPNYGYTF. CDR3 nucleotides: TGTGCCTGGGGCCGACAGGGCCCTAACTATGGCTACACCTTC. The full variable domain, in which reference TRBV30 and TRBJ1-2 provide the parts outside the CDR3, is SQTIHQWPATLVQPVGSPLSLECTVEGTSNPNLYWYRQAAGRGLQLLFYSVGIGQISSEVPQNLSASRPQDRQFILSSKKLLLSDSGFYLCAWGRQGPNYGYTFGSGTRLTVV.

This chain connects TRBV29-1 to TRBJ1-1; TRBD1 matches 9 bases. V gave up 3 bases and J gave up 3 bases; unmatched junction bases: 11. Germline V gene lookup returns CDR1 SQVTM and CDR2 ANQGSEA. CDR3 length equals 16 residues. Here the CDR3 DNA reads TGCAGCGTTGATACGGGACAGGGTGCATCATACACTGAAGCTTTCTTT. Amino acids: CSVDTGQGASYTEAFF. Full variable domain (rest looked up from reference TRBV29-1 and TRBJ1-1): SAVISQKPSRDICQRGTSLTIQCQVDSQVTMMFWYRQQPGQSLTLIATANQGSEATYESGFVIDKFPISRPNLTFSTLTVSNMSPEDSSIYLCSVDTGQGASYTEAFFGQGTRLTVV.

The chain joins TRBV10-1 to TRBJ1-2; D gene unclear. This CDR3 spans 13 amino acids. From germline, CDR1 is WNHNN and CDR2 SYGVQD (reference sequence). Trimming removed 7 bases from V and 0 bases from J, with 9 bases in between. CDR3: CASISLSNYGYTF. For the CDR3, the DNA is TGCGCCAGCATCTCCCTTTCTAACTATGGCTACACCTTC.

In DNA, the CDR3 is TGTGCCAGTAGTATAAGGACAGGGGATAACTATGGCTACACCTTC. Translating it yields CASSIRTGDNYGYTF. The chain links TRBV19 to TRBJ1-2; 9 nucleotides line up with TRBD1. The CDR3 has 15 residues. The germline gives CDR1 LNHDA, CDR2 SQIVND (reference sequence). Unmatched junction bases numbered 2, after V lost 2 bases and J lost 1 base.

The chain joins TRBV7-2 to TRBJ1-4; tentatively, D is TRBD1 (6 bases). From germline, CDR1 is SGHTA and CDR2 FQGNSA. Trimming left V 5 bases short and J 0 bases short, with 10 bases between. CDR3 length equals 15 residues. This CDR3 reads CASSISGATNEKLFF. CDR3 in DNA: TGTGCCAGCAGCATATCAGGGGCAACTAATGAAAAACTGTTTTTT.

CDR3: CASSLTTGREAQYF. The CDR3 region has the DNA TGCGCCAGCAGCTTAACGACAGGGCGGGAGGCCCAGTACTTC. The rearrangement links TRBV5-1 to TRBJ2-5, with D possibly TRBD2 on 8 matching bases. CDR1 is SGHRS and CDR2 is YFSETQ in the germline V gene. This CDR3 is built from 14 residues. V was clipped by 2 bases and J by 9 bases, with 17 bases between them.

The chain uses TRBV2 and TRBJ2-7; 10 bases line up with TRBD1. The germline CDR1 and CDR2 sequences are SNHLY and FYNNEI. The CDR3 spans 14 residues. V gave up 3 bases and J gave up 3 bases; unmatched junction bases: 2. In nucleotides, the CDR3 is TGTGCCAGCAGTGAGGACAGGGGGATCTACGAGCAGTACTTC. Translated: CASSEDRGIYEQYF.

V gene TRBV12-5 combines with J gene TRBJ1-1; the D is unclear. V lost 1 base and J 4 bases, leaving 16 bases between the germline ends. CDR1 and CDR2 from the germline V gene are LGHNT and FRNRAP. The CDR3 totals 16 residues. This chain's CDR3 is CASGLGAGRSFTEAFF. In nucleotides, the CDR3 is TGTGCTAGTGGTTTGGGGGCGGGCCGCAGCTTCACTGAAGCTTTCTTT.

The genes are TRBV27 and TRBJ1-4; TRBD1 matches at 7 bases. The V and J ends lost 2 bases and 7 bases, in that order; junction bases with no gene match: 7. The CDR3 loop spans 15 amino acids. Germline lookup yields CDR1 MNHEY and CDR2 SMNVEV (reference sequence). CDR3 DNA sequence: TGTGCCAGCAGTTTAAAGGGGGCTGGAAGTGAAAAACTGTTTTTT. Protein product: CASSLKGAGSEKLFF.

J is TRBJ1-2 and V is TRBV29-1, with TRBD1 matching 7 bases. From germline, CDR1 is SQVTM and CDR2 ANQGSEA. The CDR3 covers 14 residues. The J segment lost 4 bases and the V segment lost 5 bases, leaving 10 bases of the junction unmatched. The CDR3 nucleotides read TGCAGCGTTTTGGACCGACAGGGTCCCTATGGCTACACCTTC. Translating gives CSVLDRQGPYGYTF.

The chain uses TRBV27 and TRBJ2-1; TRBD2 matches 12 bases. The CDR3 runs to 18 residues. Germline loops: CDR1 MNHEY, CDR2 SMNVEV (reference sequence). With 8 bases clipped from V and 4 bases from J, the junction kept 15 bases outside the gene matches. CDR3 bases: TGTGCCAGCGGTCTTACTTGGAGCCTAGCGGGAGGGTACAATGAGCAGTTCTTC. Its protein is CASGLTWSLAGGYNEQFF.

The chain uses TRBV7-9 and TRBJ2-2, with TRBD1 identical over 8 bases. The CDR3 is made up of 15 amino acids. Germline-derived CDR1 and CDR2 are SEHNR and FQNEAQ (reference sequence). The V gene end was trimmed by 2 bases and the J gene end by 5 bases; junction bases not matched to a gene: 4. The CDR3 here is CASSLITGGTGELFF. The CDR3 DNA follows: TGTGCCAGCAGCTTAATAACAGGGGGGACCGGGGAGCTGTTTTTT. The full variable domain, completed using reference TRBV7-9 and TRBJ2-2, is DTGVSQNPRHKITKRGQNVTFRCDPISEHNRLYWYRQTLGQGPEFLTYFQNEAQLEKSRLLSDRFSAERPKGSFSTLEIQRTEQGDSAMYLCASSLITGGTGELFFGEGSRLTVL.

The genes are TRBV30 and TRBJ2-3; TRBD2 matches at 11 bases. The CDR3 consists of 17 residues. V lost 6 bases to trimming and J lost 0 bases; unmatched junction nucleotides: 11. CDR1 is GTSNPN, CDR2 SVGIG, per germline (reference sequence). CDR3 loop: CACGTSGGRGSTDTQYF. The CDR3 bases are TGTGCCTGCGGGACTAGCGGAGGGAGGGGTAGCACAGATACGCAGTATTTT.

The chain uses TRBV28 and TRBJ1-4; D is possibly TRBD1 (6 bases). The V and J ends lost 2 bases and 5 bases respectively, with 6 bases between them. The CDR3 totals 13 residues. CDR1 and CDR2 from the germline V gene are MDHEN and SYDVKM. The chain's CDR3 is CASSLGQNEKLFF. CDR3 DNA: TGTGCCAGCAGTTTAGGACAGAATGAAAAACTGTTTTTT.

This rearrangement joins TRBV10-3 to TRBJ1-4; the match to TRBD1 covers 7 bases. This CDR3 contains 15 residues. Looked up from germline, CDR1 is ENHRY and CDR2 is SYGVKD. V shed 1 base, J shed 2 bases, and the junction held 1 base outside the gene matches. This CDR3 is CAISELGGTNEKLFF. CDR3 nucleotide sequence: TGTGCCATCAGTGAGTTAGGGGGCACTAATGAAAAACTGTTTTTT.

The J gene is TRBJ2-3, the V gene TRBV10-3; weak D call: TRBD1 (6 bases). Trimming cost V 10 bases and J 5 bases, with 13 bases left between them. The CDR3 has 12 amino acids. Germline CDR1 reads ENHRY; CDR2 reads SYGVKD. CDR3 in DNA: TGTGCCACCAGGGGCATTGAAGATACGCAGTATTTT. It encodes CATRGIEDTQYF.

The chain employs TRBV7-3 and TRBJ2-3; no definite D call. Germline-derived CDR1 and CDR2 are SGHTA and FQGTGA. Trimming left V 0 bases short and J 2 bases short, with 6 bases between. The CDR3 totals 14 residues. The CDR3 loop reads CASSLTPTTDTQYF. DNA of the CDR3: TGTGCCAGCAGCTTAACTCCTACCACAGATACGCAGTATTTT. The full variable domain, rest sourced from reference TRBV7-3 and TRBJ2-3, is GAGVSQTPSNKVTEKGKYVELRCDPISGHTALYWYRQSLGQGPEFLIYFQGTGAADDSGLPNDRFFAVRPEGSVSTLKIQRTERGDSAVYLCASSLTPTTDTQYFGPGTRLTVL.

The rearrangement uses TRBV5-1 and TRBJ2-7, with D unresolved. The V and J ends lost 2 bases and 2 bases respectively, with 8 bases between them. CDR3 length equals 13 residues. Per the germline V gene, CDR1 is SGHRS and CDR2 is YFSETQ. DNA for the CDR3: TGCGCCAGCAGCTTAAGCGCAGCCTACGAGCAGTACTTC. Translation: CASSLSAAYEQYF. Full variable domain (rest looked up from reference TRBV5-1 and TRBJ2-7): KAGVTQTPRYLIKTRGQQVTLSCSPISGHRSVSWYQQTPGQGLQFLFEYFSETQRNKGNFPGRFSGRQFSNSRSEMNVSTLELGDSALYLCASSLSAAYEQYFGPGTRLTVT.

V is TRBV14 and J is TRBJ2-5, with D maybe TRBD1 (6 bases). This CDR3 contains 16 residues. V gave up 5 bases and J gave up 5 bases, with 21 bases separating them. Germline lookup yields CDR1 SGHDN and CDR2 FVKESK. This chain's CDR3 is CASSYGGGPVRETQYF. CDR3 DNA sequence: TGTGCCAGCAGCTACGGTGGGGGCCCGGTGAGGGAGACCCAGTACTTC.

V is TRBV6-1 and J is TRBJ2-5; 7 bases are a match to TRBD1. The germline V gene encodes CDR1 MNHNS and CDR2 SASEGT. J was trimmed by 1 base and V by 4 bases; bases with no gene match: 12. The CDR3 totals 17 residues. The CDR3 reads CASSGHTGAEGQETQYF. The CDR3 DNA is TGTGCCAGCAGTGGGCATACAGGGGCTGAGGGCCAAGAGACCCAGTACTTC.

This chain connects TRBV6-5 to TRBJ1-4; D is perhaps TRBD1 (5 bases). Deletions cut 5 bases from V and 5 bases from J, with 12 bases between. In germline, CDR1 is MNHEY, CDR2 SVGAGI. The CDR3 spans 14 residues. The CDR3 loop reads CASSPQVPNEKLFF. The CDR3 DNA reads as TGTGCCAGCAGTCCACAGGTTCCCAATGAAAAACTGTTTTTT.

CDR3 DNA: TGTGCCATCCCCAAGCCGGGACAGGCCTACGAGCAGTACTTC. Translation gives CAIPKPGQAYEQYF. This chain uses TRBV6-1 with TRBJ2-7; 8 positions agree with TRBD1. Germline trimming cut 10 bases from V and 2 bases from J; bases unmatched to any gene: 10. Germline V gives CDR1 MNHNS, CDR2 SASEGT. CDR3 length: 14 residues.

This rearrangement joins TRBV25-1 to TRBJ1-2; possibly TRBD1 for D (5 bases). V dropped 5 bases and J dropped 8 bases, with 12 bases sitting between them. CDR3 length equals 12 residues. Germline loops: CDR1 MGHDK, CDR2 SYGVNS. CDR3 coding DNA: TGTGCCAGCAGTCAACAGGCTGGCGGCTACACCTTC. This codes for CASSQQAGGYTF.

The chain carries TRBV5-4 and TRBJ1-2; maybe TRBD1 (6 bases). The CDR3 is 12 amino acids. From germline, CDR1 is SGHNT and CDR2 YYREEE (reference sequence). Trimming took off 4 bases at V and 8 bases at J, with 12 bases between the two ends. The CDR3 DNA reads TGTGCCAGCAGCATAGGGGGAGAGGGCTACACCTTC. This translates into CASSIGGEGYTF.

This clone has a handful of counts. The J gene is TRBJ2-3, the V gene TRBV9; 11 bases fit TRBD2. With 1 base clipped from V and 5 bases from J, the junction kept 6 bases outside the gene matches. The CDR3 runs 16 residues. Germline CDR1 is SGDLS and CDR2 is YYNGEE. The CDR3 reads CASSVLAGGHGDTQYF. The CDR3 region has the DNA TGTGCCAGCAGCGTATTAGCGGGAGGGCACGGAGATACGCAGTATTTT.